One sample yielded the 21 T cell receptor beta chains listed below, sequenced in a study of PD-1 blockade in classical Hodgkin lymphoma (dated by TCRdb to 2018 to 2020). The time point label, as the study defines it: cycle 4 day 1 (C4D1), after 5 to 7 weeks of nivolumab. Every trial patient had relapsed following autologous stem cell transplantation, and prior brentuximab vedotin exposure was what differed among cohorts A, B and C. Libraries were prepared through the immunoSEQ multiplex PCR assay. The table was pulled from immuneACCESS by TCRdb, which kept in-frame rearrangements only. Such tables lose some clones; where checked, under half of the loss comes from unresolved V genes, and the rest has no known cause. The sample yields 27,000 or so clones; about 72% were counted once. The ten largest clones add up to approximately 3.6% of the sample. The sequences come from peripheral blood mononuclear cells (PBMCs), collected before the fourth cycle of nivolumab. These receptor sequences come from a human donor with classical Hodgkin lymphoma.

The chain links TRBV4-1 to TRBJ2-1; no clear D gene. Germline CDR1 MGHRA, CDR2 YSYEKL. Trimming took off 3 bases at V and 3 bases at J, with 6 bases between the two ends. The CDR3 consists of 13 residues. CDR3 loop: CASSHASYNEQFF. CDR3 coding DNA: TGCGCCAGCAGCCATGCCAGCTACAATGAGCAGTTCTTC.

J is TRBJ1-1 and V is TRBV10-3; D is ambiguous. This CDR3 has 13 amino acids. Germline values: CDR1 ENHRY, CDR2 SYGVKD. Trimming left V 6 bases short and J 0 bases short, with 8 bases between. As DNA, the CDR3 is TGTGCCATCAGCAGGACTGTGAACACTGAAGCTTTCTTT. It specifies CAISRTVNTEAFF.

The V and J genes are TRBV7-2 and TRBJ1-2; D perhaps matches TRBD1 (5 bases). Germline CDR1 SGHTA, CDR2 FQGNSA. V lost 6 bases and J lost 4, with 18 bases in between. This CDR3 is 15 amino acids long. DNA for the CDR3: TGTGCCAGCAGTTCGCAGGGATTGTCTAGCTATGGCTACACCTTC. Translating it yields CASSSQGLSSYGYTF.

This chain links TRBV28 with TRBJ1-1; D remains ambiguous. CDR3 length: 14 residues. Germline V gene data show CDR1 as MDHEN and CDR2 as SYDVKM. The V end was cut by 6 bases, the J end by 1 base, with 12 bases between. Here the CDR3 DNA reads TGTGCCAGCAGGACGAGCCCAGGGAACACTGAAGCTTTCTTT. Residues: CASRTSPGNTEAFF.

The chain uses TRBV6-1 and TRBJ1-6, with D hard to call. Germline V gene sequence: CDR1 MNHNS, CDR2 SASEGT. V dropped 3 bases and J dropped 0 bases, with 6 bases sitting between them. This CDR3 contains 15 residues. The CDR3 bases are TGTGCCAGCAGTGACATTAGCTCCTATAATTCACCCCTCCACTTT. Protein sequence: CASSDISSYNSPLHF.

This chain uses TRBV6-6 with TRBJ1-2; perhaps TRBD1 as D (5 bases). Between the trimmed V and J ends, which lost 4 bases and 5 bases, there was a span of 17 bases. Germline V lookup: CDR1 MNHNY, CDR2 SVGAGI (reference sequence). CDR3 length: 15 residues. The CDR3 nucleotides read TGTGCCAGCAGTTCCATGGAGGGGACGAATTATGGCTACACCTTC. Amino acid sequence: CASSSMEGTNYGYTF.

The chain couples TRBV9 to TRBJ2-7, with TRBD2 matching over 7 bases. J lost 4 bases, V lost 2 bases, and 9 bases had no gene match. Germline V gene lookup returns CDR1 SGDLS and CDR2 YYNGEE. The CDR3 covers 15 residues. CDR3 DNA: TGTGCCAGCAGCGTCGGGGCGGGAGAAATTTACGAGCAGTACTTC. Its translation is CASSVGAGEIYEQYF.

This chain uses TRBV6-5 with TRBJ1-1; D gene unclear. Trimming took off 2 bases at V and 2 bases at J, with 15 bases between the two ends. The CDR3 covers 16 residues. Germline CDR1 reads MNHEY; CDR2 reads SVGAGI. CDR3 in amino acids: CASSYRYSGRNTEAFF. The CDR3 DNA sequence: TGTGCCAGCAGTTACCGGTACAGCGGACGAAACACTGAAGCTTTCTTT.

The chain joins TRBV5-6 to TRBJ2-5; 9 nucleotides match TRBD1. Per germline, CDR1 SGHDT and CDR2 YYEEEE. The ends lost 1 base at V and 2 bases at J; junction bases unmatched: 6. The CDR3 spans 16 residues. CDR3 coding DNA: TGTGCCAGCAGCTTGCGAGGACAGGGGTATCAAGAGACCCAGTACTTC. Residues: CASSLRGQGYQETQYF.

The chain couples TRBV7-9 to TRBJ2-4; 7 bases fit TRBD1. Germline loops: CDR1 SEHNR, CDR2 FQNEAQ (reference sequence). The ends lost 1 base at V and 0 bases at J; junction bases unmatched: 3. The CDR3 runs 16 residues. This CDR3 is CASSLVTGLAKNIQYF. CDR3 coding DNA: TGTGCCAGCAGCTTAGTGACAGGGTTAGCCAAAAACATTCAGTACTTC.

The chain carries TRBV29-1 and TRBJ2-1; 13 nucleotides align to TRBD2. With 6 bases clipped from V and 4 bases from J, the junction kept 3 bases outside the gene matches. The CDR3 consists of 14 residues. Germline CDR1 is SQVTM and CDR2 is ANQGSEA. The CDR3 spells CSVRTSGSYNEQFF. CDR3 nucleotides: TGCAGCGTCCGGACTAGCGGGAGTTACAATGAGCAGTTCTTC.

The chain has TRBV6-4 and TRBJ2-3; D gene ambiguous. This CDR3 comprises 15 residues. The germline V gene encodes CDR1 MRHNA and CDR2 SNTAGT. V was shortened by 0 bases and J by 1 base, with 8 bases between the two germline ends. CDR3 nucleotide sequence: TGTGCCAGCAGTGACTCGAATGTGGGCACAGATACGCAGTATTTT. As protein: CASSDSNVGTDTQYF.

The V gene is TRBV6-4, the J gene TRBJ1-6; D is unclear. The V and J ends lost 4 bases and 10 bases respectively, with 11 bases between them. The CDR3 consists of 13 residues. Looked up from germline, CDR1 is MRHNA and CDR2 is SNTAGT. The CDR3 is CASSVDERSPLHF. The CDR3 DNA is TGTGCCAGCAGTGTAGATGAGAGATCACCCCTCCACTTT.

The gene calls are TRBV7-9 and TRBJ2-7, with D perhaps matching TRBD1 or TRBD2 (5 bases each). The CDR3 is 16 residues long. Germline V CDR1 and CDR2: SEHNR, FQNEAQ (reference sequence). V shed 0 bases and J shed 0 bases, with 12 bases lying between them. CDR3 nucleotide sequence: TGTGCCAGCAGCTTAGCTTCGGGGCTTAGCTCCTACGAGCAGTACTTC. Encoded protein: CASSLASGLSSYEQYF.

CDR3 DNA sequence: TGTGCCAGTAAACCCCAGGGGGGCAACGAGCAGTACTTC. Protein sequence: CASKPQGGNEQYF. The V call is TRBV19, the J call TRBJ2-7; D possibly corresponds to TRBD1 (7 bases). The V and J ends lost 7 bases and 5 bases respectively, with 15 bases between them. Germline lookup yields CDR1 LNHDA and CDR2 SQIVND (reference sequence). The CDR3 covers 13 residues.

The chain has TRBV27 and TRBJ2-3; a weak D match, TRBD2 (7 bases). The CDR3 is made up of 15 amino acids. V lost 6 bases to trimming and J lost 1 base, with 14 bases between them. Germline V gene data show CDR1 as MNHEY and CDR2 as SMNVEV (reference sequence). The DNA for the CDR3 is TGTGCCAGCAGGGGGAGGGGGATGGGCACAGATACGCAGTATTTT. Encoded protein: CASRGRGMGTDTQYF.

This clone was seen more than once but under ten times. This rearrangement joins TRBV5-1 to TRBJ2-2; 10 nucleotides match TRBD1. CDR1 SGHRS and CDR2 YFSETQ come from the germline V gene. Losses at the gene ends were 4 bases for V and 1 base for J; bases not matched to a gene: 4. The CDR3 consists of 16 residues. In DNA form, the CDR3 reads TGCGCCAGCAGCCCGACAGGGGGCTTGAACACCGGGGAGCTGTTTTTT. Translation: CASSPTGGLNTGELFF.

The J gene is TRBJ2-1, the V gene TRBV5-6; 8 bases are shared with TRBD2. V was clipped by 4 bases and J by 15 bases; unmatched bases: 15. CDR3 length equals 14 residues. Germline V lookup: CDR1 SGHDT, CDR2 YYEEEE. The CDR3 DNA follows: TGTGCCAGCAGCCGCGGGGGGAGTAGTGGTGGTCTGTTCTTC. Its translation is CASSRGGSSGGLFF.

In its sample, this clone was seen a few times. The genes are TRBV25-1 and TRBJ2-1, with 12 bases aligning to TRBD1. The V and J ends lost 6 bases and 7 bases, in that order; junction bases with no gene match: 7. Germline CDR1 reads MGHDK; CDR2 reads SYGVNS. CDR3 length equals 15 residues. The CDR3 protein is CASSFGTGGLNEQFF. The DNA for the CDR3 is TGTGCCAGCAGCTTCGGGACAGGGGGCTTGAATGAGCAGTTCTTC.

The chain employs TRBV19 and TRBJ2-7; D might be TRBD1 (7 bases). This CDR3 comprises 16 residues. Trimming shortened V by 6 bases and J by 0 bases, and 18 bases separated the two germline ends. The germline V gene encodes CDR1 LNHDA and CDR2 SQIVND (reference sequence). In DNA, the CDR3 is TGTGCCAGTAGAGATAGCTCAGGGGGGACCTCCTACGAGCAGTACTTC. Its protein product is CASRDSSGGTSYEQYF.

Only a few counts were recorded for this clone. The V and J genes are TRBV7-9 and TRBJ2-5; no definite D call. The germline V and J ends were trimmed by 5 bases and 2 bases, with 9 bases remaining between them. The germline V gene has CDR1 SEHNR and CDR2 FQNEAQ (reference sequence). The CDR3 totals 13 residues. CDR3 DNA: TGTGCCAGCAGCCAAGCCTATCAAGAGACCCAGTACTTC. It translates to CASSQAYQETQYF.